One and the same sample provided the 19 T cell receptor beta chains below, sequenced in a study of blood T cell repertoires in COVID-19. Assay used: immunoSEQ multiplex PCR; TCRdb lists only in-frame clones, some missing. This repertoire shows a few hundred thousand clones, roughly nine tenths found once; its top ten account for around 9.6%. The sequencing sample was made of peripheral blood. The receptors were gathered from a woman in her fifties or sixties with COVID-19, enrolled during active disease.

The chain joins TRBV11-3 to TRBJ2-3, with D perhaps TRBD2 (6 bases). V was shortened by 2 bases and J by 8 bases, with 17 bases between the two germline ends. The CDR3 sequence is 15 residues long. CDR1 SGHNT and CDR2 YENEEA come from the germline V gene. The DNA for the CDR3 is TGTGCCAGCAGCTTAAGGGGTTTGGAGGAGGGTACGCAGTATTTT. Protein sequence: CASSLRGLEEGTQYF.

V and J are TRBV6-1 and TRBJ2-7; TRBD1 matches at 9 bases. Losses at the gene ends were 1 base for V and 5 bases for J; bases not matched to a gene: 3. The CDR3 has 14 residues. Looked up from germline, CDR1 is MNHNS and CDR2 is SASEGT. CDR3 protein: CASSEGQGVNEQYF. The CDR3 DNA reads as TGTGCCAGCAGTGAAGGACAGGGGGTCAACGAGCAGTACTTC.

This chain joins TRBV7-8 and TRBJ2-1; perhaps TRBD2 as D (5 bases). The V gene's germline CDR1 is SGHVS and CDR2 FQNEAQ. CDR3 length: 11 residues. V was trimmed by 5 bases and J by 10 bases, leaving 9 bases between them. CDR3 DNA sequence: TGTGCCAGCAGCCTCCGAGGGGAGCAGTTCTTC. This codes for CASSLRGEQFF.

This sequence joins TRBV15 and TRBJ2-3; 7 bases map to TRBD1. The germline CDR1 and CDR2 sequences are LNHNV and YYDKDF (reference sequence). J was trimmed by 5 bases and V by 5 bases; bases with no gene match: 7. This CDR3 has 14 amino acids. This CDR3 reads CATSGWDRRDTQYF. CDR3 nucleotide sequence: TGTGCCACCAGCGGATGGGACAGAAGAGATACGCAGTATTTT.

The chain links TRBV18 to TRBJ2-3; D might be TRBD1 (5 bases). V was trimmed by 3 bases and J by 3 bases, leaving 13 bases between them. Germline V gene sequence: CDR1 KGHSH, CDR2 LQKENI. The CDR3 runs to 15 residues. The CDR3 loop is CASSPSARETDTQYF. Written as DNA, the CDR3 is TGTGCCAGCTCACCCTCAGCCAGGGAAACAGATACGCAGTATTTT.

The sample holds one count of this clone. V usage is TRBV27 and J usage is TRBJ1-5, with 10 bases matching TRBD1. The CDR3 contains 18 residues. J was trimmed by 2 bases and V by 5 bases; bases with no gene match: 12. Germline lookup yields CDR1 MNHEY and CDR2 SMNVEV (reference sequence). This CDR3 is CASSPDRGRISGNQPQHF. The CDR3 coding sequence is TGTGCCAGCAGTCCCGACAGGGGGCGAATTTCGGGCAATCAGCCCCAGCATTTT.

The chain couples TRBV6-1 to TRBJ1-6; D is unclear. The CDR3 is made up of 13 amino acids. Between the trimmed V and J ends, which lost 9 bases and 6 bases, there was a span of 12 bases. Germline V gives CDR1 MNHNS, CDR2 SASEGT. This CDR3 reads CASDVAANSPLHF. In nucleotides, the CDR3 is TGTGCCAGTGACGTAGCCGCTAATTCACCCCTCCACTTT.

V is TRBV9 and J is TRBJ1-2; a weak D match, TRBD1 (6 bases). The V gene lost 4 bases and the J gene lost 4 bases, with 17 bases spanning the gap. Germline V gene lookup returns CDR1 SGDLS and CDR2 YYNGEE. This CDR3 is 15 amino acids long. CDR3 coding DNA: TGTGCCAGCAGCCTAGGAGGGGGAACCTTCTATGGCTACACCTTC. This sequence encodes CASSLGGGTFYGYTF.

The rearrangement links TRBV5-5 to TRBJ1-2; TRBD1 agrees at 10 bases. The ends lost 4 bases at V and 4 bases at J; junction bases unmatched: 7. This CDR3 comprises 15 residues. CDR1 is SGHKS and CDR2 is YYEKEE in the germline V gene (reference sequence). The CDR3 loop reads CASSLGTGAPYGYTF. In nucleotides, the CDR3 is TGTGCCAGCAGCCTTGGGACAGGGGCCCCCTATGGCTACACCTTC.

V is TRBV21-1 and J is TRBJ2-2; the table's D call, TRBD2, was not checked against the DNA. TRBV21-1 has pseudogene status. The CDR3 is 12 residues long. This CDR3 reads CASSCEAGELFF. CDR3 nucleotides: TGTGCCAGCAGCTGCGAGGCCGGGGAGCTGTTTTTT.

This clone was recorded once. This chain uses TRBV5-5 with TRBJ2-7; D remains ambiguous. The CDR3 has 14 residues. V shed 0 bases and J shed 3 bases, with 10 bases lying between them. Germline values: CDR1 SGHKS, CDR2 YYEKEE (reference sequence). The CDR3 reads CASSLVSKFYEQYF. Here the CDR3 DNA reads TGTGCCAGCAGCTTGGTGAGTAAGTTCTACGAGCAGTACTTC.

The genes are TRBV7-9 and TRBJ1-5; D gene ambiguous. Trimming took 1 base from V and 3 from J, leaving 10 bases between them. Looked up from germline, CDR1 is SEHNR and CDR2 is FQNEAQ (reference sequence). The CDR3 has 15 residues. This CDR3 reads CASSLVEIFNQPQHF. The CDR3 DNA reads as TGTGCCAGCAGCTTAGTTGAGATTTTCAATCAGCCCCAGCATTTT.

The rearrangement links TRBV28 to TRBJ1-2; 7 positions agree with TRBD1. The CDR3 consists of 14 residues. The germline CDR1 and CDR2 sequences are MDHEN and SYDVKM. V was pared by 5 bases and J by 8 bases, with 11 bases of the junction left unmatched. In DNA, the CDR3 is TGTGCCAGCAGTGCCCAACGGACAGGCGAGGGCTACACCTTC. Translation gives CASSAQRTGEGYTF.

The J gene is TRBJ1-1, the V gene TRBV12-3 or TRBV12-4, with no clear D. The CDR3 extends over 13 amino acids. Trimming cost V 6 bases and J 1 base, with 9 bases left between them. CDR3 protein: CASSIRQNTEAFF. The CDR3 DNA sequence: TGTGCCAGCAGCATACGACAGAACACTGAAGCTTTCTTT.

This chain connects TRBV9 to TRBJ1-5, with 11 bases lining up with TRBD1. The CDR3 is 14 amino acids. J gave up 7 bases and V 3 bases, and 3 bases lay outside the gene matches. Germline V gives CDR1 SGDLS, CDR2 YYNGEE. The CDR3 nucleotides read TGTGCCAGCAGCGAAGGGACAGGGGGACAGCCCCAGCATTTT. It yields the protein CASSEGTGGQPQHF.

The chain recombines TRBV6-5 with TRBJ2-1; D possibly corresponds to TRBD1 (6 bases). The ends were cut back, 4 bases at V and 10 bases at J, with 11 bases in the middle. Germline CDR1 reads MNHEY; CDR2 reads SVGAGI. This CDR3 contains 12 residues. As DNA, the CDR3 is TGTGCCAGCAGTTCCCAGGGGTACGAGCAGTTCTTC. Translated, it gives CASSSQGYEQFF.

The genes are TRBV10-3 and TRBJ2-3, with 11 bases fitting TRBD2. J was trimmed by 6 bases and V by 11 bases; bases with no gene match: 7. The V gene's germline CDR1 is ENHRY and CDR2 SYGVKD. The CDR3 length is 13 residues. The CDR3 here is CAATSGGRDTQYF. The DNA of the CDR3 is TGTGCCGCCACTAGCGGGGGTAGGGATACGCAGTATTTT.

The rearrangement links TRBV23-1 to TRBJ1-5; 10 nucleotides align to TRBD1. TRBV23-1 is treated as an ORF (open reading frame) with a function not yet certain. CDR3 length equals 19 residues. The J segment lost 1 base and the V segment lost 6 bases, leaving 15 bases of the junction unmatched. The CDR3 reads CASSLDRDRGVQSNQPQHF. CDR3 DNA sequence: TGCGCCAGCAGCCTAGACCGGGACAGGGGCGTCCAAAGCAATCAGCCCCAGCATTTT.

The V and J genes are TRBV11-2 and TRBJ2-5; 7 nucleotides align to TRBD2. This CDR3 spans 18 amino acids. Germline loops: CDR1 SGHAT, CDR2 FQNNGV. Unmatched junction bases numbered 22, after V lost 8 bases and J lost 4 bases. The DNA of the CDR3 is TGTGCCAGCGGCCGGAGTCGAGCGGGGAATCCCCTCCGAGAGACCCAGTACTTC. This encodes CASGRSRAGNPLRETQYF.